One sample yielded the 14 T cell receptor beta chains listed below, sequenced in a study of blood T cells in healthy people across ages (dated by TCRdb to between 2014 and 2017). The library was produced with 5' RACE. Reads for this sample came from an Illumina HiSeq 2500. A second PCR of roughly 6 to 11 cycles was performed with a sample-barcoded 5' primer and a J-beta primer mix. The public reads were quality trimmed at Q25 with fastp and then assembled into clones with MiXCR by TCRdb, keeping productive beta chains. For every CDR3 protein sequence, its rows merge into one entry that carries the most common genes and DNA. The sample profile shows roughly 700,000 distinct CDR3 sequences; about half of them were found once. In total, the top ten clones hold around a third of the sample. Material for sequencing was blood. The receptors come from a woman aged 55-69 years in good health.

Only one count was recorded for this clonotype. The V gene is TRBV19, the J gene TRBJ2-1; no definite D call. Trimming shortened V by 0 bases and J by 9 bases, and 9 bases separated the two germline ends. The CDR3 extends over 13 amino acids. Germline V gene data show CDR1 as LNHDA and CDR2 as SQIVND (reference sequence). As DNA, the CDR3 is TGTGCCAGTAGTATAGATCGGAGCCTTGAGCAGTTCTTC. Encoded protein: CASSIDRSLEQFF.

This sequence joins TRBV20-1 and TRBJ2-3; a weak D match, TRBD2 (5 bases). With 3 bases removed from V and 1 base from J, the gap between germline ends came to 26 bases. The CDR3 contains 19 residues. The germline gives CDR1 DFQATT, CDR2 SNEGSKA (reference sequence). CDR3 DNA: TGCAGTGCTAGTGCCCTAGCAGCAGATTCTATTGCGGGCACAGATACGCAGTATTTT. Translated: CSASALAADSIAGTDTQYF.

A few counts support this clonotype. V and J are TRBV20-1 and TRBJ2-5, with D uncertain. In germline, CDR1 is DFQATT, CDR2 SNEGSKA (reference sequence). With 0 bases removed from V and 1 base from J, the gap between germline ends came to 12 bases. The CDR3 extends over 15 amino acids. The CDR3 nucleotides read TGCAGTGCTAGAGATCCAATAGCAATCCAAGAGACCCAGTACTTC. It is translated as CSARDPIAIQETQYF.

The gene calls are TRBV7-3 and TRBJ2-5; 9 bases line up with TRBD2. The CDR3 length is 16 residues. J was trimmed by 4 bases and V by 2 bases; bases with no gene match: 8. Germline loops: CDR1 SGHTA, CDR2 FQGTGA. CDR3 amino acids: CASSLGRGRALETQYF. As DNA, the CDR3 is TGTGCCAGCAGCTTAGGTCGCGGGAGGGCCTTAGAGACCCAGTACTTC.

There are a few counts of this clonotype. The CDR3 sequence: CASTQGQGTYEQYF. CDR3 in DNA: TGTGCCAGCACCCAGGGACAGGGAACATACGAGCAGTACTTC. The V gene is TRBV12-3 or TRBV12-4, the J gene TRBJ2-7; TRBD1 agrees at 9 bases. With V trimmed by 7 bases and J by 4 bases, 8 bases remained unmatched. This CDR3 spans 14 amino acids.

Of note for this clonotype: Possible read error: a much larger clone is one base away. This sequence joins TRBV7-2 and TRBJ2-1; 9 bases align to TRBD2. With V trimmed by 6 bases and J by 9 bases, 12 bases remained unmatched. From germline, CDR1 is SGHTA and CDR2 FQGNSA. The CDR3 spans 15 residues. CDR3 sequence reads: CASSRGAGGSPEQFF. The CDR3 bases are TGTGCCAGCAGTAGAGGAGCGGGAGGATCCCCTGAGCAGTTCTTC.

The chain recombines TRBV25-1 with TRBJ2-5; TRBD2 matches at 7 bases. The CDR3 extends over 15 amino acids. V shed 2 bases and J 3 bases; nucleotides not matched to a gene: 6. Germline V gene sequence: CDR1 MGHDK, CDR2 SYGVNS. CDR3 DNA sequence: TGTGCCAGCAGTGAACCGGGACTACGCAAAGAGACCCAGTACTTC. It yields the protein CASSEPGLRKETQYF.

Only a few counts were recorded for this clonotype. The chain carries TRBV7-3 and TRBJ1-1; D might be TRBD1 (6 bases). The CDR3 consists of 14 residues. Germline lookup yields CDR1 SGHTA and CDR2 FQGTGA. V lost 5 bases and J 5 bases, leaving 15 bases between the germline ends. The CDR3 sequence is CASSIPGVRTEAFF. The CDR3 bases are TGTGCCAGCAGCATCCCAGGGGTTCGAACTGAAGCTTTCTTT.

The gene calls are TRBV18 and TRBJ2-5; 9 bases align to TRBD1. CDR1 is KGHSH, CDR2 LQKENI, per germline. There are 15 residues in the CDR3. The V gene end was trimmed by 4 bases and the J gene end by 5 bases; junction bases not matched to a gene: 8. The CDR3 loop reads CASSLSTGGEETQYF. The CDR3 bases are TGTGCCAGCTCACTCTCCACAGGGGGCGAGGAGACCCAGTACTTC. Based on the CDR3 plus reference TRBV18 and TRBJ2-5, the full variable domain is NAGVMQNPRHLVRRRGQEARLRCSPMKGHSHVYWYRQLPEEGLKFMVYLQKENIIDESGMPKERFSAEFPKEGPSILRIQQVVRGDSAAYFCASSLSTGGEETQYFGPGTRLLVL.

Of note for this clonotype: With a much larger clone just one base away, this may be a read error. V is TRBV20-1 and J is TRBJ1-6, with TRBD1 as a possible D gene (5 bases). Germline CDR1 and CDR2: DFQATT and SNEGSKA (reference sequence). The CDR3 covers 13 residues. CDR3 in amino acids: CSASDGGNSPPHF. CDR3 bases: TGCAGTGCTTCGGACGGGGGAAATTCACCCCCCCACTTT.

This clonotype has a handful of counts. V usage is TRBV20-1 and J usage is TRBJ2-3, with 7 bases aligning to TRBD1. Germline CDR1 and CDR2: DFQATT and SNEGSKA (reference sequence). This CDR3 contains 15 residues. J gave up 0 bases and V 5 bases, and 8 bases lay outside the gene matches. DNA of the CDR3: TGCAGTGCTGCAAAGCCGGGACAGAGCACAGATACGCAGTATTTT. Translating gives CSAAKPGQSTDTQYF.

This rearrangement joins TRBV6-6 to TRBJ1-1; no definite D call. The CDR3 has 13 residues. The germline V and J ends were trimmed by 2 bases and 5 bases, with 9 bases remaining between them. Germline lookup yields CDR1 MNHNY and CDR2 SVGAGI (reference sequence). In DNA form, the CDR3 reads TGTGCCAGCAGTTACGGGTTTAGGACTGAAGCTTTCTTT. Protein sequence: CASSYGFRTEAFF.

V usage is TRBV4-1 and J usage is TRBJ2-5; D might be TRBD2 (6 bases). This CDR3 region has 15 residues. Trimming removed 4 bases at V and 5 bases at J, with 17 bases between. The germline V gene encodes CDR1 MGHRA and CDR2 YSYEKL. CDR3 bases: TGCGCCAGCAGCCTTTTAGACACTAGCAGTGAGACCCAGTACTTC. Translating it yields CASSLLDTSSETQYF.

The CDR3 nucleotides are TGTGCCAGCAGTGAAGACGGTATGAGGAGGACAGGGCCAACCGATCAGCCCCAGCATTTT. Its translation is CASSEDGMRRTGPTDQPQHF. V gene TRBV27 combines with J gene TRBJ1-5, with TRBD1 matching 8 bases. CDR1 MNHEY and CDR2 SMNVEV come from the germline V gene (reference sequence). The CDR3 contains 20 residues. Trimming removed 5 bases from V and 5 bases from J; junction bases left unmatched: 23.